This is a list of T cell receptor beta chains from one sample in a study of PD-1 blockade in classical Hodgkin lymphoma. Some clones are missing from TCRdb's copy, which holds only in-frame ones; the method was immunoSEQ multiplex PCR. The top ten hold 10% to 15% of the sample, which has about 6,400 clones, approximately 70% seen once. The material was CD8+ T cells from blood, obtained before the fourth cycle of nivolumab. The receptors were sampled from a human donor with classical Hodgkin lymphoma. Both conserved end residues are trimmed from each CDR3. The D gene is left open where the match is weak. Clone size is given for some rows only: seen once, a few or many times, or a class if the clone is expanded.

d_gene | abundance | j_gene | v_gene | CDR3aa
TRBD1 | . | TRBJ1-4 | TRBV28 | ASSLWGQYNEKLF
. | . | TRBJ1-1 | TRBV10-3 | AISHLIRQKGPEAF
. | few | TRBJ2-5 | TRBV11-2 | ASRPALGLAKETQY
. | large | TRBJ2-7 | TRBV27 | ASSSSTGTYELAGDSYEQY
. | . | TRBJ1-1 | TRBV30 | AWKSVGTEAF
TRBD1 | few | TRBJ2-7 | TRBV28 | ASTPPRGSQY
. | few | TRBJ2-7 | TRBV5-4 | ASSHGRYIYEQY
. | . | TRBJ2-2 | TRBV7-6 | ASRELAIGELF
TRBD2 | . | TRBJ2-3 | TRBV13 | ASSHGTSGTDTQY
. | few | TRBJ2-5 | TRBV7-2 | ASSLRPTYQETQY
. | once | TRBJ2-1 | TRBV11-2 | ASSPAGEGGEQF